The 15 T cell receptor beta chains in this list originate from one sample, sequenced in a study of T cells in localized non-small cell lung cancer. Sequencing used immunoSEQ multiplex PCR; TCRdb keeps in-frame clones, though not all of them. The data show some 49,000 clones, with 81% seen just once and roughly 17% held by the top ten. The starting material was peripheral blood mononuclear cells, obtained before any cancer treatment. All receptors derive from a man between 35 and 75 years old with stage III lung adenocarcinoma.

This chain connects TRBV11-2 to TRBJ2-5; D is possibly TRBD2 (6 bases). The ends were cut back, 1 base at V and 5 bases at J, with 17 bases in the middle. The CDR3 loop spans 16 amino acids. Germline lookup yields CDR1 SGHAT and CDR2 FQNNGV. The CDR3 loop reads CASSLAGQGGGETQYF. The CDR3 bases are TGTGCCAGCAGCTTAGCTGGGCAGGGCGGAGGGGAGACCCAGTACTTC.

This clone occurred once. The CDR3 sequence is CASSGGLKGKPQHF. In nucleotides, the CDR3 is TGTGCCAGCAGTGGAGGGTTGAAAGGAAAGCCCCAGCATTTT. The chain links TRBV2 to TRBJ1-5, with D uncertain. In germline, CDR1 is SNHLY, CDR2 FYNNEI. V lost 4 bases and J lost 8, with 15 bases in between. This CDR3 contains 14 residues.

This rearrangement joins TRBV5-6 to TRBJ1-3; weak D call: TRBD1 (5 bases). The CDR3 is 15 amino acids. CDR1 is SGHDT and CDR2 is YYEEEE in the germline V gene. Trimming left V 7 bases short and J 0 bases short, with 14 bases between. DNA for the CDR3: TGTGCCAGCTATCACCGGGGGTTCTCTGGAAACACCATATATTTT. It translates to CASYHRGFSGNTIYF.

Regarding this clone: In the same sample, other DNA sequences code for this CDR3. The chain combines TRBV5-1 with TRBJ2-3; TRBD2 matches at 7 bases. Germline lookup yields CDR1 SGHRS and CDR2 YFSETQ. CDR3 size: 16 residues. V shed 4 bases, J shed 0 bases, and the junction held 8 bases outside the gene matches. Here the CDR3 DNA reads TGCGCCAGCAGCCCCGGCTGGGGGGGTAGCACAGATACGCAGTATTTT. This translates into CASSPGWGGSTDTQYF.

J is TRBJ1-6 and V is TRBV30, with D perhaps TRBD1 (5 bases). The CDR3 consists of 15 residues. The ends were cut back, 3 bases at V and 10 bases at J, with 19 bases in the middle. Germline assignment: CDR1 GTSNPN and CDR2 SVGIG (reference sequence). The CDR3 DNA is TGTGCCTGGAGGAGGGGAGGGGCAGTGAGCTCACCCCTCCACTTT. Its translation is CAWRRGGAVSSPLHF.

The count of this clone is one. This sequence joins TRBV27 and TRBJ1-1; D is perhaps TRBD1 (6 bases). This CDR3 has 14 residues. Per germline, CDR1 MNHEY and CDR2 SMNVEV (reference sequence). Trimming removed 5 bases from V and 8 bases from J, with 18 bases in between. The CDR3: CASSLSLGTTEAFF. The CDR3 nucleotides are TGTGCCAGCAGTCTCTCTCTAGGGACAACAGAAGCTTTCTTT.

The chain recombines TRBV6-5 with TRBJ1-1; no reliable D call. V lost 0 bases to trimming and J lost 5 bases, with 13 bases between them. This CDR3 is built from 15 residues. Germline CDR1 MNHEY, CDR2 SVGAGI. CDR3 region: CASSYSKQLSTEAFF. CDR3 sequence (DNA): TGTGCCAGCAGTTACTCGAAACAGCTAAGTACTGAAGCTTTCTTT.

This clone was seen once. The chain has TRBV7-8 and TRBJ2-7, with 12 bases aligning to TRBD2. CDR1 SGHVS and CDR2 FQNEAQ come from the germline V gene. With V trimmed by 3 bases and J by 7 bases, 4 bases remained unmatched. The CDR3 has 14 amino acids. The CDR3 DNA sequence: TGTGCCAGCAGCTTGACTAGCGGGGGATATGAGCAGTACTTC. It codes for CASSLTSGGYEQYF. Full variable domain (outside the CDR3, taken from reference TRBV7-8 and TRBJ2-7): GAGVSQSPRYKVAKRGQDVALRCDPISGHVSLFWYQQALGQGPEFLTYFQNEAQLDKSGLPSDRFFAERPEGSVSTLKIQRTQQEDSAVYLCASSLTSGGYEQYFGPGTRLTVT.

In DNA form, the CDR3 reads TGTGCCTGGAGGGTTACCGGGACAGGGGGGCACTACGAGCAGTACTTC. Translating it yields CAWRVTGTGGHYEQYF. This chain links TRBV30 with TRBJ2-7, with 11 nucleotides matching TRBD1. The CDR3 has 16 amino acids. Germline V gives CDR1 GTSNPN, CDR2 SVGIG (reference sequence). J was trimmed by 3 bases and V by 3 bases; bases with no gene match: 10. The variable domain in full, with the rest retrieved from reference TRBV30 and TRBJ2-7, is SQTIHQWPATLVQPVGSPLSLECTVEGTSNPNLYWYRQAAGRGLQLLFYSVGIGQISSEVPQNLSASRPQDRQFILSSKKLLLSDSGFYLCAWRVTGTGGHYEQYFGPGTRLTVT.

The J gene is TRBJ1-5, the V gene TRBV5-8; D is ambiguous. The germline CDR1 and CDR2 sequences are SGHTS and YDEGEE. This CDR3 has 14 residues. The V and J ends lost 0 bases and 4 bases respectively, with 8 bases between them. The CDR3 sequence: CASSLARLNQPQHF. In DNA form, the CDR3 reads TGTGCCAGCAGCTTGGCCAGGTTAAATCAGCCCCAGCATTTT.

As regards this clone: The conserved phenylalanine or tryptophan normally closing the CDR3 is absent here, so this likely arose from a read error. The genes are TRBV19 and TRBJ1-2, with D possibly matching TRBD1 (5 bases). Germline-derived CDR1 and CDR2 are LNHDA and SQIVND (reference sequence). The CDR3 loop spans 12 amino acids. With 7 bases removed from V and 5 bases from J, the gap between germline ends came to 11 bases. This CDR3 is CASTQGLYGYTL. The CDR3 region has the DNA TGTGCCAGTACCCAGGGATTATATGGCTACACCCTC.

The CDR3 is CASSYDAEAFF. In DNA form, the CDR3 reads TGTGCCAGCAGTTATGACGCTGAAGCTTTCTTT. This rearrangement joins TRBV6-6 to TRBJ1-1; D unresolved. Per the germline V gene, CDR1 is MNHNY and CDR2 is SVGAGI (reference sequence). V lost 3 bases to trimming and J lost 6 bases, with 5 bases between them. There are 11 residues in the CDR3.

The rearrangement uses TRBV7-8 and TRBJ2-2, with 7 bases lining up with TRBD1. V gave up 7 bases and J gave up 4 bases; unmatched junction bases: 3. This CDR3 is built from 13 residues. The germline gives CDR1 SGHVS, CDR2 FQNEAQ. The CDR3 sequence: CASTDRATGELFF. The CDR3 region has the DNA TGTGCCAGCACAGACAGGGCCACCGGGGAGCTGTTTTTT.

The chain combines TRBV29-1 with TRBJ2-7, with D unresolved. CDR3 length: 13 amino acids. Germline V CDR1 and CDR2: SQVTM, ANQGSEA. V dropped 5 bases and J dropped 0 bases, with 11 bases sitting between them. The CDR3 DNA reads TGCAGCGTTCGGTTCGCGAGCTCCTACGAGCAGTACTTC. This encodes CSVRFASSYEQYF.

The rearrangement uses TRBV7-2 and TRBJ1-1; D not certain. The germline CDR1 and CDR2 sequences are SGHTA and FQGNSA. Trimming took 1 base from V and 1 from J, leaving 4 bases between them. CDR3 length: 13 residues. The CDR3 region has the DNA TGTGCCAGCAGCTTAGTCGGGAACACTGAAGCTTTCTTT. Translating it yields CASSLVGNTEAFF.